One and the same sample provided the 8 T cell receptor beta chains below, sequenced in a study of CD8 T cells in Susac syndrome. Random hexamers primed reverse transcription of about 0.45 to 1 ug RNA. Each CDR3 protein gets one entry after TCRdb re-called the immunoSEQ multiplex PCR reads with MiXCR. The sample lists roughly 180,000 distinct CDR3 sequences; about 95% were seen once. Specimen: CD4+ T cells from PBMCs. The receptors originated from a human donor in good health.

This clonotype was recorded only once. The CDR3 is CATKLYNEQFF. CDR3 sequence (DNA): TGTGCCACCAAATTATACAATGAGCAGTTCTTC. The J gene is TRBJ2-1, the V gene TRBV6-2 or TRBV6-3, with no clear D. Germline CDR1 is MNHEY and CDR2 is SVGEGT. Trimming cost V 10 bases and J 4 bases, with 8 bases left between them. The CDR3 extends over 11 amino acids.

This clonotype was seen a few times. The V gene is TRBV20-1, the J gene TRBJ2-7, with D possibly matching TRBD2 (5 bases). The V gene's germline CDR1 is DFQATT and CDR2 SNEGSKA (reference sequence). This CDR3 has 12 residues. The V and J ends lost 2 bases and 1 base respectively, with 6 bases between them. The CDR3 reads CSARRGSYEQYF. Here the CDR3 DNA reads TGCAGTGCTAGACGGGGTTCCTACGAGCAGTACTTC.

The CDR3 region is CASSRLAGRSSLEQYF. The DNA for the CDR3 is TGTGCCAGCAGTCGATTAGCGGGAAGGTCTTCCCTCGAGCAGTACTTC. The chain joins TRBV27 to TRBJ2-7; TRBD2 matches at 8 bases. Per germline, CDR1 MNHEY and CDR2 SMNVEV (reference sequence). The V and J ends lost 5 bases and 6 bases, in that order; junction bases with no gene match: 15. The CDR3 totals 16 residues.

This chain links TRBV7-9 with TRBJ2-3; perhaps TRBD2 as D (7 bases). The CDR3 consists of 15 residues. Trimming cost V 3 bases and J 4 bases, with 14 bases left between them. Germline V gene data show CDR1 as SEHNR and CDR2 as FQNEAQ (reference sequence). This CDR3 reads CASSLRGPQADTQYF. CDR3 in DNA: TGTGCCAGCAGCTTGCGGGGGCCCCAGGCAGATACGCAGTATTTT.

This clonotype was recorded a few times. The CDR3 sequence is CASSYSNTGGRTEAFF. The CDR3 nucleotides read TGTGCCAGCAGTTACTCGAACACAGGGGGACGCACTGAAGCTTTCTTT. The chain employs TRBV6-5 and TRBJ1-1, with TRBD1 identical over 8 bases. Trimming at V came to 0 bases and at J to 4 bases, leaving 7 bases not matched to a gene. The germline V gene encodes CDR1 MNHEY and CDR2 SVGAGI. The CDR3 loop spans 16 amino acids.

The rearrangement joins TRBV2 to TRBJ1-3; the D gene is possibly TRBD1 (5 bases). V dropped 6 bases and J dropped 0 bases, with 12 bases sitting between them. The V gene's germline CDR1 is SNHLY and CDR2 FYNNEI. There are 15 residues in the CDR3. The CDR3 spells CASRPDSYSGNTIYF. In nucleotides, the CDR3 is TGTGCCAGCAGACCCGACAGCTACTCTGGAAACACCATATATTTT.

CDR3 residues: CSASGQGGGETQYF. In DNA form, the CDR3 reads TGCAGTGCTAGTGGACAGGGAGGGGGAGAGACCCAGTACTTC. The gene calls are TRBV20-1 and TRBJ2-5; D might be TRBD1 (8 bases). CDR1 is DFQATT, CDR2 SNEGSKA, per germline (reference sequence). V was pared by 3 bases and J by 4 bases, with 15 bases between. There are 14 residues in the CDR3.

This clonotype was seen only once. The rearrangement uses TRBV18 and TRBJ1-3; 9 bases match TRBD1. Looked up from germline, CDR1 is KGHSH and CDR2 is LQKENI. The V and J ends lost 2 bases and 2 bases, in that order; junction bases with no gene match: 1. This CDR3 is 15 amino acids long. This CDR3 is CASSPWTGAGNTIYF. The CDR3 DNA is TGTGCCAGCTCACCATGGACAGGGGCTGGAAACACCATATATTTT.